This T cell receptor (beta chain) originates from a study of blood T cell repertoires in COVID-19. Germline loops: CDR1 SGHNT, CDR2 YENEEA. V dropped 5 bases and J dropped 3; count of bases not matched to a gene: 1. There are 13 residues in the CDR3. Per the study methods: Quantification of nucleated cells was approximated via reference gene primer amplification. Here immunoSEQ multiplex PCR was the method, and the copy in TCRdb shows in-frame clones only, minus some. The DNA was the basis for D and trimming; V, J and clone size are from that table. The table records approximately 61,000 clones, over 80% of them present only once.

The chain recombines TRBV11-3 with TRBJ2-1; TRBD1 matches at 7 bases. Sequencing was carried out using peripheral blood. The clonotype was recovered from a man in his 70s with acute or convalescent COVID-19. The CDR3 DNA follows: TGTGCCAGCAGCCGACAGGGCTACAATGAGCAGTTCTTC. Its protein product is CASSRQGYNEQFF. The full variable domain, rest sourced from reference TRBV11-3 and TRBJ2-1, is EAGVVQSPRYKIIEKKQPVAFWCNPISGHNTLYWYLQNLGQGPELLIRYENEEAVDDSQLPKDRFSAERLKGVDSTLKIQPAELGDSAVYLCASSRQGYNEQFFGPGTRLTVL.